The clone carrying this TCR beta chain was counted between two and nine times. What it recognizes is unknown. The beta constant-region primer was an equimolar mix of two oligonucleotides covering TRBC1 and TRBC2. The ligated cDNA underwent four PCR rounds using SP2 and nested alpha and beta constant-region primers. MiXCR, run by TCRdb on the UMI-ligation and nested PCR reads, gives a single entry per CDR3 protein. The sample consists of approximately 31,000 distinct CDR3 sequences, 18% of them appearing once. These data come from a study of naive and memory T cell subsets. Study observations and caveats: In CD4 and CD8 cells, diversity dropped from naive through EMRA.

From the second PCR step, alpha and beta chains were amplified apart. CD4+ T cell IFNgamma after overnight CMV lysate exposure gave donor CMV status. Specimen: effector memory CD4+ T cells from blood. Subset indicated: effector memory, CD45RA- CD27-. This clonotype was sampled from a human donor in good health.

CDR3 coding DNA: TGTGCCAGCAGTTTCCTGGACAGGGGTACTTTCTTT. As protein: CASSFLDRGTFF. The V call is TRBV28, the J call TRBJ1-1, with 9 bases that match TRBD1. Looked up from germline, CDR1 is MDHEN and CDR2 is SYDVKM. Trimming removed 3 bases from V and 12 bases from J; junction bases left unmatched: 5. The CDR3 spans 12 residues. Supplemented by reference TRBV28 and TRBJ1-1, the full variable domain reads DVKVTQSSRYLVKRTGEKVFLECVQDMDHENMFWYRQDPGLGLRLIYFSYDVKMKEKGDIPEGYSVSREKKERFSLILESASTNQTSMYLCASSFLDRGTFFGQGTRLTVV.